These 3 T cell receptor beta chains were all obtained from the same sample, sequenced in a study of immune evolution from preneoplasia to lung adenocarcinoma (dated by TCRdb to the early 2020s). The library relied on the immunoSEQ multiplex PCR assay. TCRdb stores this immuneACCESS table with in-frame sequences only. Part of the clones is absent; in the studies checked, under half of the shortfall reflects unresolved V genes, and no reason is known for the rest. Across this sample there are under 3,500 clones, with about 86% seen only once. The ten largest account for approximately 11% of the sample. Sequenced: FFPE adjacent normal lung tissue. All receptors derive from a person aged 60-79 years with lung adenocarcinoma.

The genes are TRBV6-4 and TRBJ1-1; D unresolved. Between the trimmed V and J ends, which lost 5 bases and 0 bases, there was a span of 10 bases. Germline V lookup: CDR1 MRHNA, CDR2 SNTAGT. The CDR3 has 14 residues. The CDR3 DNA reads as TGTGCCAGCAGTATGGACGGGTTGAACACTGAAGCTTTCTTT. This encodes CASSMDGLNTEAFF.

V is TRBV11-3 and J is TRBJ2-5; 15 bases align to TRBD2. This CDR3 region has 17 residues. V shed 5 bases and J 2 bases; nucleotides not matched to a gene: 6. Per germline, CDR1 SGHNT and CDR2 YENEEA. The CDR3 DNA sequence: TGTGCCAGCAGCCTATCCGGGACTAGCGGGGGGCAAGAGACCCAGTACTTC. Residues: CASSLSGTSGGQETQYF.

This chain links TRBV9 with TRBJ2-2; no definite D call. The length of the CDR3 is 12 residues. Trimming left V 2 bases short and J 4 bases short, with 3 bases between. Germline CDR1 and CDR2: SGDLS and YYNGEE. CDR3 sequence: CASSVGTGELFF. CDR3 bases: TGTGCCAGCAGCGTCGGCACCGGGGAGCTGTTTTTT.